Below, 9 T cell receptor beta chains from the same sample are listed, as sequenced in a study of shared clonotypes between healthy human individuals. The repertoire was sequenced with immunoSEQ multiplex PCR; TCRdb's copy has only in-frame clones and lacks some. This table has about 600,000 clones, about 96% appearing once. Sequenced material: naive CD4+ T cells sorted from blood. Subset specified: CD45RA+ positively selected. The receptors were sampled from a woman aged 25 to 39 in good health.

The chain carries TRBV2 and TRBJ2-3, with 14 nucleotides matching TRBD2. V was pared by 3 bases and J by 4 bases, with 3 bases of the junction left unmatched. Germline-derived CDR1 and CDR2 are SNHLY and FYNNEI. This CDR3 has 16 amino acids. The CDR3 nucleotides read TGTGCCAGCAGTGAGGGACTAGCGGGAGTTTCAGATACGCAGTATTTT. Its protein is CASSEGLAGVSDTQYF. The whole variable domain, remainder taken from reference TRBV2 and TRBJ2-3, is EPEVTQTPSHQVTQMGQEVILRCVPISNHLYFYWYRQILGQKVEFLVSFYNNEISEKSEIFDDQFSVERPDGSNFTLKIRSTKLEDSAMYFCASSEGLAGVSDTQYFGPGTRLTVL.

The chain recombines TRBV25-1 with TRBJ1-4; 8 bases fit TRBD1. This CDR3 has 16 amino acids. The germline V gene encodes CDR1 MGHDK and CDR2 SYGVNS. V dropped 6 bases and J dropped 0; count of bases not matched to a gene: 6. DNA for the CDR3: TGTGCCAGCAGCCGAAGACAGGGGACAACTAATGAAAAACTGTTTTTT. It yields the protein CASSRRQGTTNEKLFF.

CDR3 DNA: TGCGCCAGCAGCCCCTCCACAGGGTGGATGGAGACCCAGTACTTC. It is translated as CASSPSTGWMETQYF. The V and J genes are TRBV5-1 and TRBJ2-5; the D gene is possibly TRBD1 (6 bases). This CDR3 comprises 15 residues. The V gene lost 4 bases and the J gene lost 5 bases, with 18 bases spanning the gap. Looked up from germline, CDR1 is SGHRS and CDR2 is YFSETQ. The full variable domain, rest sourced from reference TRBV5-1 and TRBJ2-5, is KAGVTQTPRYLIKTRGQQVTLSCSPISGHRSVSWYQQTPGQGLQFLFEYFSETQRNKGNFPGRFSGRQFSNSRSEMNVSTLELGDSALYLCASSPSTGWMETQYFGPGTRLLVL.

About this clone: The germline gene is not matched at one end of the junction; a read error may be the cause. The genes are TRBV28 and TRBJ2-7, with D uncertain. Germline CDR1 and CDR2: MDHEN and SYDVKM. The CDR3 loop spans 11 amino acids. This chain's CDR3 is CATSSSYEQYF. The CDR3 coding sequence is TGTGCCACCAGTAGCTCCTACGAGCAGTACTTC.

The chain carries TRBV28 and TRBJ1-4; no clear D gene. The germline V gene has CDR1 MDHEN and CDR2 SYDVKM. The CDR3 is 15 residues long. Trimming took 5 bases from V and 4 from J, leaving 14 bases between them. The chain's CDR3 is CASSPPRPFNEKLFF. In DNA, the CDR3 is TGTGCCAGCAGTCCCCCCAGGCCGTTTAATGAAAAACTGTTTTTT.

This rearrangement joins TRBV5-1 to TRBJ1-4, with 8 bases lining up with TRBD1. The CDR3 spans 15 residues. From germline, CDR1 is SGHRS and CDR2 YFSETQ. Trimming took 3 bases from V and 4 from J; bases not matched to a gene: 5. CDR3: CASSSWTGSNEKLFF. The CDR3 DNA is TGCGCCAGCAGCTCATGGACAGGGAGTAATGAAAAACTGTTTTTT. Combining the CDR3 with reference TRBV5-1 and TRBJ1-4 gives the whole variable domain KAGVTQTPRYLIKTRGQQVTLSCSPISGHRSVSWYQQTPGQGLQFLFEYFSETQRNKGNFPGRFSGRQFSNSRSEMNVSTLELGDSALYLCASSSWTGSNEKLFFGSGTQLSVL.

A note on this clone: This CDR3 is also generated by other DNA sequences in the sample. The V call is TRBV27, the J call TRBJ1-1; a possible D gene is TRBD1 (5 bases). V was pared by 3 bases and J by 0 bases, with 8 bases between. In germline, CDR1 is MNHEY, CDR2 SMNVEV (reference sequence). The CDR3 totals 14 residues. CDR3 loop: CASSFRGLNTEAFF. Written as DNA, the CDR3 is TGTGCCAGCAGTTTTCGGGGGTTGAACACTGAAGCTTTCTTT.

The V call is TRBV19, the J call TRBJ1-2; maybe TRBD1 (5 bases). CDR3 length: 13 amino acids. V gave up 1 base and J gave up 6 bases, with 9 bases separating them. The germline V gene encodes CDR1 LNHDA and CDR2 SQIVND (reference sequence). The CDR3 region is CASSIVPGHGYTF. The CDR3 bases are TGTGCCAGTAGTATAGTTCCAGGGCATGGCTACACCTTC.

V gene TRBV28 combines with J gene TRBJ2-7; D uncertain. Germline CDR1 reads MDHEN; CDR2 reads SYDVKM. This CDR3 region has 12 residues. V dropped 5 bases and J dropped 4 bases, with 9 bases sitting between them. The CDR3 spells CASSQSGYEQYF. The DNA of the CDR3 is TGTGCCAGCAGTCAGTCCGGATACGAGCAGTACTTC.